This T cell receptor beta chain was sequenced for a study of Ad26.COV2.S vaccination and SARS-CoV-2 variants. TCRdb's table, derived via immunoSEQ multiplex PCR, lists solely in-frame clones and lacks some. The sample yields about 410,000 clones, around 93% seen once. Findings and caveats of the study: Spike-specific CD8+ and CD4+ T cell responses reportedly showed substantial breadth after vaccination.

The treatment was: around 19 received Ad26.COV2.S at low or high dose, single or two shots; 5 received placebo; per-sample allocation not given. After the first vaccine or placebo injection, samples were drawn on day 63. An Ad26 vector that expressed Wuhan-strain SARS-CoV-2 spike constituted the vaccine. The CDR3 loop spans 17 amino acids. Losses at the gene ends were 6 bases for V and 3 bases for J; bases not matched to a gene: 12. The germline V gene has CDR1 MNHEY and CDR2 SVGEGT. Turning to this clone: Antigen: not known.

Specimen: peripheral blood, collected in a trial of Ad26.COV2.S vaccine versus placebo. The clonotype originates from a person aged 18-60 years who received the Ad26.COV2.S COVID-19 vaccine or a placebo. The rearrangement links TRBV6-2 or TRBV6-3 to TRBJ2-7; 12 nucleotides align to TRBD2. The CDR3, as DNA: TGTGCCAGCAGATACCCTAGCGGGGGGGCTTTTGACTACGAGCAGTACTTC. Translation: CASRYPSGGAFDYEQYF.